Below, 12 T cell receptor beta chains from the same sample are listed, as sequenced in a study of regulatory T cells in long-lasting Graves disease. Time point described: newly diagnosed GD, antithyroid drugs for less than 3 months. PBMC-extracted RNA yielded the TCR library. Arm-PCR with iRepertoire HTBI primers amplified the CDR3 regions for these TCR beta libraries. TCRdb re-called the multiplex PCR reads with MiXCR, one entry per CDR3 protein. The profile shows around 400,000 distinct CDR3 sequences, approximately 16% of them singletons. This same sample was also part of a study on T cells in Graves' hyperthyroidism and ophthalmopathy.

This material consisted of peripheral blood mononuclear cells (PBMCs), taken at new diagnosis, from a patient treated with antithyroid drugs. These receptors all come from a woman in her thirties or forties with Graves disease.

This clonotype was counted only a few times. The chain recombines TRBV9 with TRBJ2-1; tentative D call: TRBD2 (6 bases). Germline-derived CDR1 and CDR2 are SGDLS and YYNGEE. V was clipped by 0 bases and J by 6 bases, with 13 bases between them. This CDR3 has 15 residues. The CDR3 loop is CASSVELADGNEQFF. The CDR3 coding sequence is TGTGCCAGCAGCGTAGAATTAGCGGATGGCAATGAGCAGTTCTTC. Together with reference TRBV9 and TRBJ2-1, the CDR3 gives the full variable domain: DSGVTQTPKHLITATGQRVTLRCSPRSGDLSVYWYQQSLDQGLQFLIQYYNGEERAKGNILERFSAQQFPDLHSELNLSSLELGDSALYFCASSVELADGNEQFFGPGTRLTVL.

The chain carries TRBV11-3 and TRBJ2-7; D tentatively reads TRBD1 or TRBD2 (9 bases each). Trimming cost V 4 bases and J 3 bases, with 22 bases left between them. This CDR3 has 17 amino acids. From germline, CDR1 is SGHNT and CDR2 YENEEA. For the CDR3, the DNA is TGTGCCAGCAGCTCCCGGCGGGGGGGGACAGGGATCTACGAGCAGTACTTC. Protein sequence: CASSSRRGGTGIYEQYF.

This clonotype appeared a few times. V is TRBV20-1 and J is TRBJ1-2; maybe TRBD1 (5 bases). V shed 6 bases and J shed 4 bases, with 18 bases lying between them. CDR1 is DFQATT, CDR2 SNEGSKA, per germline (reference sequence). The CDR3 has 14 amino acids. In DNA form, the CDR3 reads TGCAGTGCCCCCGCCTCGGCAGGGAGCTATGGCTACACCTTC. It codes for CSAPASAGSYGYTF.

This chain connects TRBV6-2 or TRBV6-3 to TRBJ2-1; D ambiguous. Trimming pared 3 bases from V and 6 bases from J, leaving 21 bases between. CDR1 and CDR2 from the germline V gene are MNHEY and SVGEGT. CDR3 length: 17 residues. The DNA for the CDR3 is TGTGCCAGCAGTTATGATATAAGGATGTCTCCCGCCAATGAGCAGTTCTTC. Its protein is CASSYDIRMSPANEQFF.

This clonotype was recorded many times. This chain joins TRBV6-2 or TRBV6-3 and TRBJ2-1, with D hard to call. The CDR3 length is 14 residues. CDR1 and CDR2 (germline): MNHEY, SVGEGT. The germline V and J ends were trimmed by 3 bases and 2 bases, with 8 bases remaining between them. Here the CDR3 reads CASSYISPYNEQFF. The CDR3, as DNA: TGTGCCAGCAGTTATATCAGCCCCTACAATGAGCAGTTCTTC.

This sequence joins TRBV4-2 and TRBJ1-5; the match to TRBD1 covers 7 bases. CDR1 LGHNA and CDR2 YNFKEQ come from the germline V gene. The CDR3 is made up of 16 amino acids. Trimming cost V 0 bases and J 2 bases; bases outside gene matches: 4. The CDR3 DNA reads TGTGCCAGCAGCCAAGAATGGACAGGCGGCAATCAGCCCCAGCATTTT. This sequence encodes CASSQEWTGGNQPQHF.

The chain combines TRBV29-1 with TRBJ2-7; D uncertain. The V end was cut by 4 bases, the J end by 6 bases, with 16 bases between. This CDR3 has 13 amino acids. The germline V gene has CDR1 SQVTM and CDR2 ANQGSEA. CDR3 sequence (DNA): TGCAGCGTTGTGTGGCAAGGGCTGAGCGAGCAGTACTTC. Its protein is CSVVWQGLSEQYF.

This clonotype has ten or more counts. The rearrangement joins TRBV7-3 to TRBJ2-2; the D gene is possibly TRBD2 (6 bases). V was pared by 5 bases and J by 5 bases, with 21 bases between. The germline V gene encodes CDR1 SGHTA and CDR2 FQGTGA. This CDR3 spans 17 amino acids. In DNA form, the CDR3 reads TGTGCCAGCAGCCCTTCTCTTTCCCTAGCGTTGACCGGGGAGCTGTTTTTT. Translating gives CASSPSLSLALTGELFF.

In its sample, this clonotype was seen many times. The chain is built from TRBV12-3 or TRBV12-4 and TRBJ1-1, with a weak D call TRBD1 (5 bases). The CDR3 covers 13 residues. Deletions cut 3 bases from V and 6 bases from J, with 11 bases between. CDR3 region: CASSLGLGAEAFF. The CDR3 nucleotides read TGTGCCAGCAGTTTGGGGCTGGGCGCTGAAGCTTTCTTT.

In its sample, this clonotype was seen many times. This chain links TRBV12-3 or TRBV12-4 with TRBJ2-1; 9 nucleotides align to TRBD1. The CDR3 runs 16 residues. With V trimmed by 3 bases and J by 4 bases, 7 bases remained unmatched. CDR3 sequence (DNA): TGTGCCAGCAGTTTTCAGACAGGGGGACCATACAATGAGCAGTTCTTC. Its protein product is CASSFQTGGPYNEQFF.

This clonotype was counted ten times or more. This chain joins TRBV9 and TRBJ2-3; 7 bases agree with TRBD2. Germline V CDR1 and CDR2: SGDLS, YYNGEE. V lost 0 bases and J lost 4; bases outside the gene matches: 8. This CDR3 is 16 amino acids long. CDR3: CASSVDGGSFSDTQYF. The DNA for the CDR3 is TGTGCCAGCAGCGTAGATGGCGGGAGCTTTTCAGATACGCAGTATTTT. The full variable domain, in which reference TRBV9 and TRBJ2-3 provide the parts outside the CDR3, is DSGVTQTPKHLITATGQRVTLRCSPRSGDLSVYWYQQSLDQGLQFLIQYYNGEERAKGNILERFSAQQFPDLHSELNLSSLELGDSALYFCASSVDGGSFSDTQYFGPGTRLTVL.

This clonotype was counted ten times or more. The chain couples TRBV7-9 to TRBJ2-5; tentatively, D is TRBD1 (5 bases). The CDR3 extends over 12 amino acids. Germline-derived CDR1 and CDR2 are SEHNR and FQNEAQ (reference sequence). V lost 5 bases to trimming and J lost 3 bases, with 7 bases between them. The CDR3 is CASSEQEETQYF. Here the CDR3 DNA reads TGTGCCAGCAGCGAACAGGAAGAGACCCAGTACTTC.